This is a list of T cell receptor beta chains from one sample in a study of blood T cells in healthy people across ages. Each CDR3 protein is one row after TCRdb ran MiXCR on the 5' RACE reads. Here the sample spans roughly 680,000 distinct CDR3 sequences, under 65% being singletons. Sequences were obtained from blood. The receptors were sampled from an elderly woman in good health. Both conserved end residues are part of each CDR3. The D gene is left open where the match is weak. Not all rows give a size; the values are once, few, many and, for expanded clones, a class.

d_call: TRBD2; v_call: TRBV5-5; j_call: TRBJ2-3; clone_size: many; cdr3_nt: TGTGCCAGCAGCTTGGGACTAGCTGATAACACAGATACGCAGTATTTT; cdr3_aa: CASSLGLADNTDTQYF
d_call: -; v_call: TRBV9; j_call: TRBJ2-1; clone_size: -; cdr3_nt: TGTGCCAGCAGGCCCGGGCCTGCGGGTTATGAGCAGTTCTTC; cdr3_aa: CASRPGPAGYEQFF
d_call: -; v_call: TRBV7-2; j_call: TRBJ2-1; clone_size: many; cdr3_nt: TGTGCCAGCAGCCCCCCCGGGCAACGAAAGAACAATGAGCAGTTCTTC; cdr3_aa: CASSPPGQRKNNEQFF
d_call: -; v_call: TRBV2; j_call: TRBJ2-5; clone_size: few; cdr3_nt: TGTGCCAGCATGGAAGAGACCCAGTACTTC; cdr3_aa: CASMEETQYF
d_call: -; v_call: TRBV20-1; j_call: TRBJ1-4; clone_size: -; cdr3_nt: TGCAGTGCTAGTGTAGGATTGAGGGATGAAAAACTGTTTTTT; cdr3_aa: CSASVGLRDEKLFF
d_call: TRBD2; v_call: TRBV12-3/TRBV12-4; j_call: TRBJ2-2; clone_size: -; cdr3_nt: TGTGCCAGCACGGCGGGGGGTACCGGGGAGCTGTTTTTT; cdr3_aa: CASTAGGTGELFF
d_call: TRBD1; v_call: TRBV12-5; j_call: TRBJ2-1; clone_size: once; cdr3_nt: TGTGCTAGTGGCACCGGGACAGTTGAGCAGTTCTTC; cdr3_aa: CASGTGTVEQFF
d_call: -; v_call: TRBV6-5; j_call: TRBJ2-7; clone_size: -; cdr3_nt: TGTGCCAGCAGTTACCCCGCGGACTATCTGAATGAGCAGTACTTC; cdr3_aa: CASSYPADYLNEQYF
d_call: TRBD2; v_call: TRBV20-1; j_call: TRBJ2-5; clone_size: many; cdr3_nt: TGCAGTGCTAGTGCGGCTGCGGGGGGCCTCCAAGAGACCCAGTACTTC; cdr3_aa: CSASAAAGGLQETQYF
d_call: -; v_call: TRBV4-1; j_call: TRBJ1-6; clone_size: many; cdr3_nt: TGCGCCAGCAGCCAAGATAAGCGTCGACCGGTTAATTCACCCCTCCACTTT; cdr3_aa: CASSQDKRRPVNSPLHF
d_call: -; v_call: TRBV20-1; j_call: TRBJ1-1; clone_size: -; cdr3_nt: TGCAGTGCTAGCCGGGACATTGGATTCATGAACACTGAAGCTTTCTTT; cdr3_aa: CSASRDIGFMNTEAFF
d_call: -; v_call: TRBV4-2; j_call: TRBJ2-3; clone_size: many; cdr3_nt: TGTGCCAGCAGCCAAGATCTTACCGGGGGAGGTGCGGCAGATACGCAGTATTTT; cdr3_aa: CASSQDLTGGGAADTQYF
d_call: -; v_call: TRBV9; j_call: TRBJ1-1; clone_size: -; cdr3_nt: TGTGCCAGCAGCGCGCAGGGGCTCTTGGGTACTGAAGCTTTCTTT; cdr3_aa: CASSAQGLLGTEAFF
d_call: TRBD2; v_call: TRBV12-3/TRBV12-4; j_call: TRBJ2-1; clone_size: -; cdr3_nt: TGTGCCAGCAGTTCCCGAAGGGGCAGCGGGAGGCTCAATGAGCAGTTCTTC; cdr3_aa: CASSSRRGSGRLNEQFF
d_call: -; v_call: TRBV20-1; j_call: TRBJ2-7; clone_size: many; cdr3_nt: TGCAGTGCTAGTGTTAGCTCCTACGAGCAGTACTTC; cdr3_aa: CSASVSSYEQYF
d_call: -; v_call: TRBV13; j_call: TRBJ1-2; clone_size: many; cdr3_nt: TGTGCCAGCAGCTCCCCCCGGGACGGAAACTATGGCTACACCTTC; cdr3_aa: CASSSPRDGNYGYTF
d_call: -; v_call: TRBV29-1; j_call: TRBJ2-7; clone_size: many; cdr3_nt: TGCAGCGTTGCGGGGCCCGAGCAGTACTTC; cdr3_aa: CSVAGPEQYF
d_call: TRBD1; v_call: TRBV6-1; j_call: TRBJ2-2; clone_size: few; cdr3_nt: TGTGCCAGCAGTGATACAGGGGGTTCCGGTGAGCTGTTTTTT; cdr3_aa: CASSDTGGSGELFF
d_call: TRBD2; v_call: TRBV7-2; j_call: TRBJ2-1; clone_size: many; cdr3_nt: TGTGCCAGCAGCCCCCCAAGCGGGGGTCTCTACAATGAGCAGTTCTTC; cdr3_aa: CASSPPSGGLYNEQFF
d_call: -; v_call: TRBV20-1; j_call: TRBJ1-2; clone_size: -; cdr3_nt: TGCAGTGCTAGAGATGTAAAAGGGGCTGATGACTACACCTTC; cdr3_aa: CSARDVKGADDYTF
d_call: -; v_call: TRBV20-1; j_call: TRBJ2-7; clone_size: few; cdr3_nt: TGCAGTGCTAGACGAGCGGAGGGATATCACGAGCAGTACTTC; cdr3_aa: CSARRAEGYHEQYF
d_call: TRBD2; v_call: TRBV11-2; j_call: TRBJ2-1; clone_size: -; cdr3_nt: TGTGCCAGCAGCTTAGATCGGGGCTCTAGCGGTTACAATGAGCAGTTCTTC; cdr3_aa: CASSLDRGSSGYNEQFF
d_call: -; v_call: TRBV20-1; j_call: TRBJ2-4; clone_size: many; cdr3_nt: TGCAGTGCTAGAGGGTCCCAGGTTGGCATTCAGTACTTC; cdr3_aa: CSARGSQVGIQYF
d_call: -; v_call: TRBV30; j_call: TRBJ2-7; clone_size: -; cdr3_nt: TGTGCCCAGGCGGAAGGTGACTACGAGCAGTACTTC; cdr3_aa: CAQAEGDYEQYF
d_call: TRBD1; v_call: TRBV5-1; j_call: TRBJ2-3; clone_size: many; cdr3_nt: TGCGCCAGCAGCGCACGGATAGGACAGGGTCCTACAGATACGCAGTATTTT; cdr3_aa: CASSARIGQGPTDTQYF
d_call: TRBD2; v_call: TRBV7-7; j_call: TRBJ2-5; clone_size: once; cdr3_nt: TGTGCTAGCAGCTCAGACCTAGCGGGAGGAGAGACCCAGTACTTC; cdr3_aa: CASSSDLAGGETQYF
d_call: -; v_call: TRBV7-2; j_call: TRBJ2-3; clone_size: many; cdr3_nt: TGTGCCAGCAGCTTAGTGCTGGGCCCCTCGTATACGCAGTATTTT; cdr3_aa: CASSLVLGPSYTQYF
d_call: -; v_call: TRBV7-3; j_call: TRBJ2-1; clone_size: many; cdr3_nt: TGTGCCAGCAGCTTAAGGGCTCTTGACTACAATGAGCAGTTCTTC; cdr3_aa: CASSLRALDYNEQFF
d_call: -; v_call: TRBV7-7; j_call: TRBJ2-1; clone_size: -; cdr3_nt: TGTGCTAGCAGCCTGGAGGCTAGTTCTAACGAGCAGTTCTTC; cdr3_aa: CASSLEASSNEQFF
d_call: -; v_call: TRBV21-1; j_call: TRBJ2-7; clone_size: few; cdr3_nt: TGTGCCAGCAGCAAAATGTGTGGGGACAGGGTTTTTTCCTACGAGCAGTACTTC; cdr3_aa: CASSKMCGDRVFSYEQYF
d_call: -; v_call: TRBV6-1; j_call: TRBJ2-1; clone_size: -; cdr3_nt: TGTGCCAGCAGTGAAATGCGAGTGGCTGAGCAGTTCTTC; cdr3_aa: CASSEMRVAEQFF
d_call: TRBD1; v_call: TRBV2; j_call: TRBJ1-2; clone_size: once; cdr3_nt: TGTGCCAGCAGTTACAGGGGGCCCAACTATGGCTACACCTTC; cdr3_aa: CASSYRGPNYGYTF
d_call: TRBD2; v_call: TRBV11-3; j_call: TRBJ2-3; clone_size: many; cdr3_nt: TGTGCCAGCAGCCCGCACTCGAGGCTAGCGGGTTCAGATACGCAGTATTTT; cdr3_aa: CASSPHSRLAGSDTQYF
d_call: -; v_call: TRBV7-8; j_call: TRBJ2-1; clone_size: few; cdr3_nt: TGTGCCAGCAGTTTTAGGGCGGGCTCCTACAATGAGCAGTTCTTC; cdr3_aa: CASSFRAGSYNEQFF
d_call: -; v_call: TRBV5-1; j_call: TRBJ1-2; clone_size: many; cdr3_nt: TGCGCCAGCAGCTTTTCAGGGGATGAGTATGGCTACACCTTC; cdr3_aa: CASSFSGDEYGYTF
d_call: TRBD2; v_call: TRBV7-2; j_call: TRBJ2-5; clone_size: -; cdr3_nt: TGTGCCAGCAGCTCAAGGACTAGCGGGGGGATCCAAGAGACCCAGTACTTC; cdr3_aa: CASSSRTSGGIQETQYF
d_call: -; v_call: TRBV5-1; j_call: TRBJ1-5; clone_size: many; cdr3_nt: TGCGCCAGCAGCTTGGCCGGCCAGAATCAGCCCCAGCATTTT; cdr3_aa: CASSLAGQNQPQHF
d_call: -; v_call: TRBV27; j_call: TRBJ1-1; clone_size: -; cdr3_nt: TGTGCCAGCACCCTCCACGCCGGGCCGGTGGACACTGAAGCTTTCTTT; cdr3_aa: CASTLHAGPVDTEAFF
d_call: TRBD1; v_call: TRBV28; j_call: TRBJ2-4; clone_size: -; cdr3_nt: TGTGCCAGCAGCACCACAGGACAGGCCCCAGCCAAAAACATTCAGTACTTC; cdr3_aa: CASSTTGQAPAKNIQYF
d_call: -; v_call: TRBV7-2; j_call: TRBJ2-1; clone_size: -; cdr3_nt: TGTGCAAGCAGCTTAGAACTAGGGGCCTACAATGAGCAGTTCTTC; cdr3_aa: CASSLELGAYNEQFF
d_call: -; v_call: TRBV7-9; j_call: TRBJ2-5; clone_size: many; cdr3_nt: TGTGCCAGCAGCCCACAGCTACAGGCCCTTGGGCAAGAGACCCAGTACTTC; cdr3_aa: CASSPQLQALGQETQYF
d_call: -; v_call: TRBV5-1; j_call: TRBJ2-5; clone_size: -; cdr3_nt: TGCGCCAGCGGTTACGGCCAAGAGACCCAGTACTTC; cdr3_aa: CASGYGQETQYF
d_call: -; v_call: TRBV20-1; j_call: TRBJ2-1; clone_size: -; cdr3_nt: TGCAGTGCTAGGCATGAGCCTAGCCATCACAATGAGCAGTTCTTC; cdr3_aa: CSARHEPSHHNEQFF
d_call: TRBD1; v_call: TRBV25-1; j_call: TRBJ2-7; clone_size: -; cdr3_nt: TGTGCCAGCAGTGAGGCAGGGGGCAGTTTCGAGCAGTACTTC; cdr3_aa: CASSEAGGSFEQYF
d_call: TRBD2; v_call: TRBV4-1; j_call: TRBJ2-5; clone_size: many; cdr3_nt: TGCGCCAGCAGCCAAGTGGCGGGGGTCTTACAAGAGACCCAGTACTTC; cdr3_aa: CASSQVAGVLQETQYF
d_call: TRBD1; v_call: TRBV20-1; j_call: TRBJ1-5; clone_size: many; cdr3_nt: TGCAGTGCTAGAGTGGGACAGGGCTTTACGGTGACCCAGCATTTT; cdr3_aa: CSARVGQGFTVTQHF